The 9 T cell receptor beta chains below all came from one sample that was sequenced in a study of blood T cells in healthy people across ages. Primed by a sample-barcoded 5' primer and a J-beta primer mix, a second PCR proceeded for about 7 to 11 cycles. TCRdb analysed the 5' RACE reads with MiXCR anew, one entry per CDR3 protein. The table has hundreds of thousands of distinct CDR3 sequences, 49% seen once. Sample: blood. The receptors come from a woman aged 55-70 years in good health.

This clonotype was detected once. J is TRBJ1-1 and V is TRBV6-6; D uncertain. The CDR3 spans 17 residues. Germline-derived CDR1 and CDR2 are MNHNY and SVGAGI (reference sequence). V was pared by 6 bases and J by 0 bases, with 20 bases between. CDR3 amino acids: CASSFPLEDGVNTEAFF. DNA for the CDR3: TGTGCCAGCAGCTTTCCGTTGGAGGACGGGGTGAACACTGAAGCTTTCTTT.

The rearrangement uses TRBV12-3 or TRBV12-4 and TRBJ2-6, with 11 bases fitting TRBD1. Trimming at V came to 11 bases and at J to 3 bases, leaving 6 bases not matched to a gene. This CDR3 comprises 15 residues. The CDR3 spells CAAGQGADGANVLTF. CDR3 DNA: TGTGCCGCCGGACAGGGGGCAGATGGGGCCAACGTCCTGACTTTC.

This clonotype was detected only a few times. The CDR3 loop reads CASGRDRQYNEQFF. In nucleotides, the CDR3 is TGTGCCAGCGGAAGGGACAGGCAGTACAATGAGCAGTTCTTC. The chain carries TRBV7-2 and TRBJ2-1, with TRBD1 matching over 8 bases. After removal of 8 bases from V and 4 bases from J, the junction contained 7 bases not matched to a gene. This CDR3 is built from 14 residues. The germline V gene has CDR1 SGHTA and CDR2 FQGNSA.

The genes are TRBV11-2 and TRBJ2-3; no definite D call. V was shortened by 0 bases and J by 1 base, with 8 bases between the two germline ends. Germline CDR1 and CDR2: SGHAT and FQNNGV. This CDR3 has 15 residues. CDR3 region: CASSLDRSRTDTQYF. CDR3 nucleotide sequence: TGTGCCAGCAGCTTAGACCGGAGCCGCACAGATACGCAGTATTTT. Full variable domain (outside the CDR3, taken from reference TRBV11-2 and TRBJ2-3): EAGVAQSPRYKIIEKRQSVAFWCNPISGHATLYWYQQILGQGPKLLIQFQNNGVVDDSQLPKDRFSAERLKGVDSTLKIQPAKLEDSAVYLCASSLDRSRTDTQYFGPGTRLTVL.

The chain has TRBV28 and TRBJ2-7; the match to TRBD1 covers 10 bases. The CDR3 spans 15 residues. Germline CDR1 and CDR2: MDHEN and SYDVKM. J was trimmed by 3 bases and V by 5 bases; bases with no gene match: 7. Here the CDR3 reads CASSPFDRGLYEQYF. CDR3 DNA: TGTGCCAGCAGTCCATTCGACAGGGGGCTCTACGAGCAGTACTTC.

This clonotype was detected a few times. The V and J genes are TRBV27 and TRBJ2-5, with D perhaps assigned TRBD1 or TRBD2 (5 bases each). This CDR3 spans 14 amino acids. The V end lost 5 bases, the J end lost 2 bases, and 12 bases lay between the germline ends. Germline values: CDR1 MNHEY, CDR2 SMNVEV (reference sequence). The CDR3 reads CASSPWDRQETQYF. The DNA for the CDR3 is TGTGCCAGCAGTCCCTGGGACCGTCAAGAGACCCAGTACTTC.

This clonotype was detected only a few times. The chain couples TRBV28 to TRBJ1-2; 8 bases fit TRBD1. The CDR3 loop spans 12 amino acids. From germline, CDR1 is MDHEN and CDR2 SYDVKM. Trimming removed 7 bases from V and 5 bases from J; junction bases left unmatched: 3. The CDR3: CASTRTGYGYTF. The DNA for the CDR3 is TGTGCCAGCACCCGGACAGGGTATGGCTACACCTTC.

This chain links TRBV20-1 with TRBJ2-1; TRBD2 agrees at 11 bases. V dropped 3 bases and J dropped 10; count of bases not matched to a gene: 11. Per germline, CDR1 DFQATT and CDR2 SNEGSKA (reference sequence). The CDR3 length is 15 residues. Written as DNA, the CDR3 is TGCAGTGCTAGGCTACTAGCGGGAGTGTCCTACGAGCAGTTCTTC. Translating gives CSARLLAGVSYEQFF.

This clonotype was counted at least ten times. The CDR3 sequence: CASTPTGGMANEQFF. CDR3 nucleotide sequence: TGTGCCAGCACTCCGACCGGGGGGATGGCCAATGAGCAGTTCTTC. The chain recombines TRBV25-1 with TRBJ2-1; TRBD2 aligns across 7 bases. Germline lookup yields CDR1 MGHDK and CDR2 SYGVNS. V shed 7 bases and J 6 bases; nucleotides not matched to a gene: 12. This CDR3 contains 15 residues.